Listed below are T cell receptor beta chains from one sample, sequenced in a study of cytomegalovirus exposure and HLA in healthy donors. Sequencing used immunoSEQ multiplex PCR; TCRdb keeps in-frame clones, though not all of them. The sample shows fewer than 200,000 clones, 65% to 85% of them seen only once. The sample was PBMCs. These receptor sequences come from a man between 60 and 75 years old in good health and CMV-seronegative. Both conserved end residues are part of each CDR3. The order of the fields is clone size, D gene, V gene, J gene, CDR3 DNA, CDR3 protein. D genes are given only for firm matches. Clone size is not always given. Where it is, it says once, few, many or a class for expanded clones.

clone_size: NA; d_call: NA; v_call: TRBV9; j_call: TRBJ2-3; cdr3_nt: TGTGCCAGCAGCCCCCTCCCCGGGACTAGCACAGATACGCAGTATTTT; cdr3_aa: CASSPLPGTSTDTQYF
clone_size: NA; d_call: TRBD2; v_call: TRBV12-5; j_call: TRBJ2-2; cdr3_nt: TGTGCTAGTGGTTTTCTTCCTAGCGGGAGGACGAACACCGGGGAGCTGTTTTTT; cdr3_aa: CASGFLPSGRTNTGELFF
clone_size: NA; d_call: TRBD1; v_call: TRBV19; j_call: TRBJ2-7; cdr3_nt: TGTGCCAGTAGTCCCGGGACAGGGGACTACGAGCAGTACTTC; cdr3_aa: CASSPGTGDYEQYF
clone_size: NA; d_call: NA; v_call: TRBV6-5; j_call: TRBJ2-5; cdr3_nt: TGTGCCAGCAGTTTTTCCGGGAACCAAGAGACCCAGTACTTC; cdr3_aa: CASSFSGNQETQYF
clone_size: NA; d_call: NA; v_call: TRBV6-5; j_call: TRBJ1-3; cdr3_nt: TGTGCCAGCAGTTATACTGCGAGCTCTGGAAACACCATATATTTT; cdr3_aa: CASSYTASSGNTIYF
clone_size: few; d_call: NA; v_call: TRBV2; j_call: TRBJ2-2; cdr3_nt: TGTGCCAGCAGTGCAGGGGCGACCGGGGAGCTGTTTTTT; cdr3_aa: CASSAGATGELFF
clone_size: NA; d_call: NA; v_call: TRBV5-4; j_call: TRBJ2-5; cdr3_nt: TGTGCCAGCTCAACTAATCGCGGGACCCAAGAGACCCAGTACTTC; cdr3_aa: CASSTNRGTQETQYF
clone_size: NA; d_call: TRBD2; v_call: TRBV7-2; j_call: TRBJ2-7; cdr3_nt: TGTGCCAGCAGCTTAGGGGAGGGTGTCGGGCAGTACTTC; cdr3_aa: CASSLGEGVGQYF
clone_size: NA; d_call: TRBD1; v_call: TRBV5-1; j_call: TRBJ1-6; cdr3_nt: TGCGCCAGCAGCATAAGGCCGGGACAGGATAATTCACCCCTCCACTTT; cdr3_aa: CASSIRPGQDNSPLHF
clone_size: once; d_call: NA; v_call: TRBV5-4; j_call: TRBJ1-1; cdr3_nt: TGTGCCAGCAGCAACCAAGCACAGGTGAACACTGAAGCTTTCTTT; cdr3_aa: CASSNQAQVNTEAFF
clone_size: NA; d_call: NA; v_call: TRBV6-1; j_call: TRBJ2-5; cdr3_nt: TGTGCCAGCGGCTCGATCCAAGAGACCCAGTACTTC; cdr3_aa: CASGSIQETQYF
clone_size: NA; d_call: TRBD1; v_call: TRBV2; j_call: TRBJ2-7; cdr3_nt: TGTGCCAGCAGTGGAGTGGGTTCAGGGGGCAAATACGAGCAGTACTTC; cdr3_aa: CASSGVGSGGKYEQYF
clone_size: NA; d_call: TRBD1; v_call: TRBV25-1; j_call: TRBJ1-1; cdr3_nt: TGTGCCAGCAGCGGGACAGGGCGGGGTACTGAAGCTTTCTTT; cdr3_aa: CASSGTGRGTEAFF
clone_size: NA; d_call: TRBD1; v_call: TRBV6-1; j_call: TRBJ1-1; cdr3_nt: TGTGCCAGCAGTGACCGACAGGGTTCGCTAGTAACTGAAGCTTTCTTT; cdr3_aa: CASSDRQGSLVTEAFF
clone_size: NA; d_call: NA; v_call: TRBV10-3; j_call: TRBJ1-1; cdr3_nt: TGTGCCATCAGTGAGTCCGGGAGGCCCGATCACAAGGCTTTCTTT; cdr3_aa: CAISESGRPDHKAFF
clone_size: NA; d_call: NA; v_call: TRBV7-9; j_call: TRBJ2-1; cdr3_nt: TGTGCCAGCAGACTTACTAGTGATGAGCAGTTCTTC; cdr3_aa: CASRLTSDEQFF
clone_size: NA; d_call: NA; v_call: TRBV19; j_call: TRBJ1-1; cdr3_nt: TGTGCCAGTAGTACAGGACAGCTGAACACTGAAGCTTTCTTT; cdr3_aa: CASSTGQLNTEAFF
clone_size: NA; d_call: NA; v_call: TRBV28; j_call: TRBJ1-1; cdr3_nt: TGTGCCAGCAGTTTAGACGGGAAAACTTTCTTT; cdr3_aa: CASSLDGKTFF
clone_size: NA; d_call: NA; v_call: TRBV10-1; j_call: TRBJ1-1; cdr3_nt: TGCGCCAGCAGTGGTTTCCCAGGGGACATGAACACTGAAGCTTTCTTT; cdr3_aa: CASSGFPGDMNTEAFF
clone_size: once; d_call: TRBD2; v_call: TRBV28; j_call: TRBJ2-4; cdr3_nt: TGTGCCAGCAGTTTCTCGGGGGGACTAGCGGGAGGGTGGGGCAAAAACATTCAGTACTTC; cdr3_aa: CASSFSGGLAGGWGKNIQYF
clone_size: NA; d_call: NA; v_call: TRBV15; j_call: TRBJ2-1; cdr3_nt: TGTGCCACCAGCGCGGGGACCGCGATAGGTGAGCAGTTCTTC; cdr3_aa: CATSAGTAIGEQFF
clone_size: once; d_call: NA; v_call: TRBV19; j_call: TRBJ1-5; cdr3_nt: TGTGCCAGTAGTATACAGTCTTATCAGCCCCAGCATTTT; cdr3_aa: CASSIQSYQPQHF
clone_size: NA; d_call: TRBD2; v_call: TRBV5-4; j_call: TRBJ2-7; cdr3_nt: TGTGCCAGCAGCCAGGGACTAGCGGCCTACGAGCAGTACTTC; cdr3_aa: CASSQGLAAYEQYF
clone_size: few; d_call: TRBD1; v_call: TRBV19; j_call: TRBJ1-6; cdr3_nt: TGTGCCAGTAGTGGGCGGGACAGCCAAAATTCACCCCTCCACTTT; cdr3_aa: CASSGRDSQNSPLHF
clone_size: NA; d_call: NA; v_call: TRBV29-1; j_call: TRBJ2-2; cdr3_nt: TGCAGCGTTCGCCCCGTTGGGGCGGGGGAGCTGTTTTTT; cdr3_aa: CSVRPVGAGELFF
clone_size: once; d_call: TRBD1; v_call: TRBV7-9; j_call: TRBJ2-1; cdr3_nt: TGTGCCAGCAGCCCGCGACAGGGGGCGAACAATGAGCAGTTCTTC; cdr3_aa: CASSPRQGANNEQFF
clone_size: NA; d_call: TRBD1; v_call: TRBV27; j_call: TRBJ1-4; cdr3_nt: TGTGCCAGCAGTTTTGGCGGGACAGGGAGTGAAAAACTGTTTTTT; cdr3_aa: CASSFGGTGSEKLFF
clone_size: NA; d_call: NA; v_call: TRBV27; j_call: TRBJ2-7; cdr3_nt: TGTGCCAGCAGTCTGGGGGGAGCTTATGGGGAGCAGTACTTC; cdr3_aa: CASSLGGAYGEQYF
clone_size: NA; d_call: TRBD1; v_call: TRBV10-2; j_call: TRBJ1-4; cdr3_nt: TGCGCCAGCAGGACAGGGATAATGAAAAAACTGTTTTTT; cdr3_aa: CASRTGIMKKLFF
clone_size: few; d_call: NA; v_call: TRBV7-2; j_call: TRBJ2-7; cdr3_nt: TGTGCCAGCAGCTTAGATGGCAGCGGCTCCCCCTACGAGCAGTACTTC; cdr3_aa: CASSLDGSGSPYEQYF
clone_size: NA; d_call: NA; v_call: TRBV27; j_call: TRBJ2-7; cdr3_nt: TGTGCCAGCAGTTCCCAGGGTGCGTCCTACGAGCAGTACTTC; cdr3_aa: CASSSQGASYEQYF
clone_size: NA; d_call: NA; v_call: TRBV15; j_call: TRBJ2-3; cdr3_nt: TGTGCCACCAGCTCCCGGACCGGGACTCCCATATATACGCAGTATTTT; cdr3_aa: CATSSRTGTPIYTQYF
clone_size: few; d_call: TRBD2; v_call: TRBV9; j_call: TRBJ2-1; cdr3_nt: TGTGCCAGCAGCCCATCTGGCGGGGGGGCGATAAATGAGCAGTTCTTC; cdr3_aa: CASSPSGGGAINEQFF
clone_size: NA; d_call: TRBD1; v_call: TRBV13; j_call: TRBJ1-5; cdr3_nt: TGTGCCAGCAGCAGACAGGGGGATCAGCCCCAGCATTTT; cdr3_aa: CASSRQGDQPQHF
clone_size: NA; d_call: TRBD1; v_call: TRBV6-1; j_call: TRBJ1-1; cdr3_nt: TGTGCCAGCACCCAAAGACAGGGGACGATGTCCGAAGCTTTCTTT; cdr3_aa: CASTQRQGTMSEAFF
clone_size: NA; d_call: TRBD1; v_call: TRBV27; j_call: TRBJ2-3; cdr3_nt: TGTGCCAGCAGTTTATGGTTGTGGGGACAGTATACGCAGTATTTT; cdr3_aa: CASSLWLWGQYTQYF
clone_size: NA; d_call: NA; v_call: TRBV18; j_call: TRBJ2-1; cdr3_nt: TGTGCCAGCTCACCGTCGGGGGCCTACAATGAGCAGTTCTTC; cdr3_aa: CASSPSGAYNEQFF
clone_size: NA; d_call: TRBD1; v_call: TRBV6-1; j_call: TRBJ1-6; cdr3_nt: TGTGCCAGCAGGGCCCGACAGGGTAATTCACCCCTCCACTTT; cdr3_aa: CASRARQGNSPLHF
clone_size: few; d_call: NA; v_call: TRBV7-9; j_call: TRBJ2-1; cdr3_nt: TGTGCCAGCAGCTTAGCTAGGAGGGAGCAGTTCTTC; cdr3_aa: CASSLARREQFF
clone_size: NA; d_call: NA; v_call: TRBV11-2; j_call: TRBJ2-1; cdr3_nt: TGTGCCAGCAGCTTAGTACTAGGAGCCCCTAACAATGAGCAGTTCTTC; cdr3_aa: CASSLVLGAPNNEQFF
clone_size: NA; d_call: TRBD1; v_call: TRBV5-4; j_call: TRBJ2-1; cdr3_nt: TGTGCCAGCAGCCGACAGGGGGGAAATCACAATGAGCAGTTCTTC; cdr3_aa: CASSRQGGNHNEQFF
clone_size: few; d_call: TRBD2; v_call: TRBV5-5; j_call: TRBJ2-2; cdr3_nt: TGTGCCAGCAGCTGGGGAAGCGGGGGCACCGGGGAGCTGTTTTTT; cdr3_aa: CASSWGSGGTGELFF
clone_size: NA; d_call: NA; v_call: TRBV25-1; j_call: TRBJ1-6; cdr3_nt: TGTGCCAGCAGTGAATTTCTGAATTCACCCCTCCACTTT; cdr3_aa: CASSEFLNSPLHF
clone_size: few; d_call: TRBD1; v_call: TRBV5-1; j_call: TRBJ2-7; cdr3_nt: TGCGCCAGCAGCAACGGGACAGGTCCCTACGAGCAGTACTTC; cdr3_aa: CASSNGTGPYEQYF
clone_size: NA; d_call: NA; v_call: TRBV6-5; j_call: TRBJ1-2; cdr3_nt: TGTGCCAGCAGTCCGGGCCAAAGGGGAGGCTACCCCTTC; cdr3_aa: CASSPGQRGGYPF
clone_size: NA; d_call: NA; v_call: TRBV9; j_call: TRBJ1-4; cdr3_nt: TGTGCCAGCAGCCCATGGGGGGGGCAGGATGAAAAACTGTTTTTT; cdr3_aa: CASSPWGGQDEKLFF
clone_size: once; d_call: NA; v_call: TRBV5-1; j_call: TRBJ2-7; cdr3_nt: TGCGCCAGCAGCTTGGTGCCCAGCGAGCAGTACTTC; cdr3_aa: CASSLVPSEQYF
clone_size: once; d_call: TRBD1; v_call: TRBV18; j_call: TRBJ2-1; cdr3_nt: TGTGCCAGCTCAGAGACCGGGACAGGGGGCAGTGAGCAGTTCTTC; cdr3_aa: CASSETGTGGSEQFF
clone_size: NA; d_call: TRBD2; v_call: TRBV19; j_call: TRBJ2-3; cdr3_nt: TGTGCCAGTAGTAAGGCTAGCGGGGGAGCAACTAGCACAGATACGCAGTATTTT; cdr3_aa: CASSKASGGATSTDTQYF
clone_size: NA; d_call: NA; v_call: TRBV29-1; j_call: TRBJ2-1; cdr3_nt: TGCAGCGTTGTGGGTAGGCTAGTGCCCAATGAGCAGTTCTTC; cdr3_aa: CSVVGRLVPNEQFF
clone_size: NA; d_call: TRBD1; v_call: TRBV28; j_call: TRBJ2-7; cdr3_nt: TGTGCCAGCAGCCAACCGGGACAGGGCGAGCAGTACTTC; cdr3_aa: CASSQPGQGEQYF
clone_size: few; d_call: NA; v_call: TRBV28; j_call: TRBJ2-7; cdr3_nt: TGTGCCAGCAGCTTAATAGGGGGTTCCTACGAGCAGTACTTC; cdr3_aa: CASSLIGGSYEQYF
clone_size: NA; d_call: NA; v_call: TRBV11-2; j_call: TRBJ1-2; cdr3_nt: TGTGCCAGCAGCGTATCCGGACAGAACTATGGCTACACCTTC; cdr3_aa: CASSVSGQNYGYTF
clone_size: NA; d_call: NA; v_call: TRBV7-3; j_call: TRBJ2-6; cdr3_nt: TGTGCCAGCAGCCCACTAGCTGCTGGGGCCAACGTCCTGACTTTC; cdr3_aa: CASSPLAAGANVLTF
clone_size: NA; d_call: NA; v_call: TRBV28; j_call: TRBJ1-1; cdr3_nt: TGTGCCAGCAGCGGCCGGGAACCGGGAAGGACTGAAGCTTTCTTT; cdr3_aa: CASSGREPGRTEAFF